This T cell receptor beta chain was retrieved from a study of cytotoxic CD8 clonotypes in ibrutinib-treated CLL. Study results and caveats: Clonality was elevated at ibrutinib response and had returned toward baseline at progression.

Data came from immunoSEQ multiplex PCR; TCRdb stores just in-frame clones and leaves some out. The profile shows tens of thousands of clones, approximately 71% of them singletons. The V gene's germline CDR1 is SGHRS and CDR2 YFSETQ. CDR3 length: 15 amino acids. V was clipped by 0 bases and J by 6 bases; unmatched bases: 6. Of note for this clone: As yet, its antigen is unknown.

The chain links TRBV5-1 to TRBJ2-7, with TRBD2 matching over 10 bases. This TCR was sampled from a human donor with chronic lymphocytic leukemia. This sample comprised PBMCs, obtained after 12 months of ibrutinib treatment. CDR3 protein: CASSLVLAGVREQYF. CDR3 sequence (DNA): TGCGCCAGCAGCTTGGTTCTAGCGGGAGTCCGCGAGCAGTACTTC.